A single sample gave rise to the 11 T cell receptor beta chains below, sequenced in a study of blood T cells in healthy people across ages (dated by TCRdb to between 2015 and 2017). Library method: 5' RACE. These reads were obtained on an Illumina HiSeq 2500. A second PCR of roughly 7 to 12 cycles was run with a J-beta primer mix and a sample-barcoded 5' primer. The raw public data were reprocessed by TCRdb itself: fastp quality trimming at Q25, MiXCR clonotype calling, in-frame beta chains only. One record per CDR3 amino acid sequence lists the most common genes and DNA. This sample has around 700,000 distinct CDR3 sequences in its table, and around a quarter of those were observed once. Just under 9.5% of the sample lies in the top ten. A further study also used this sample, focusing on T cells of mothers and their children.

Sequenced: blood. The source is a boy aged 10-17 years in good health.

This chain joins TRBV29-1 and TRBJ2-7; 8 bases agree with TRBD1. Per germline, CDR1 SQVTM and CDR2 ANQGSEA. This CDR3 comprises 12 residues. With 2 bases clipped from V and 7 bases from J, the junction kept 4 bases outside the gene matches. CDR3 DNA sequence: TGCAGCGTTGAACAGGGGGCGGGAGAGCAGTACTTC. Translation: CSVEQGAGEQYF.

The gene calls are TRBV4-3 and TRBJ1-2; D gene uncertain. Germline V lookup: CDR1 LGHNA, CDR2 YSLEER. This CDR3 has 15 residues. V was trimmed by 3 bases and J by 4 bases, leaving 15 bases between them. The CDR3 bases are TGCGCCAGCAGCCATTCCCTCGGCATGGCCTATGGCTACACCTTC. Translation: CASSHSLGMAYGYTF.

This chain connects TRBV7-2 to TRBJ2-7; 13 nucleotides match TRBD2. Germline V gene lookup returns CDR1 SGHTA and CDR2 FQGNSA. The CDR3 has 14 amino acids. V trimming: 5 bases; J trimming: 6 bases; junction bases outside the gene matches: 4. The CDR3 here is CASSMRLAGGEQYF. Written as DNA, the CDR3 is TGTGCCAGCAGCATGAGACTAGCGGGGGGCGAGCAGTACTTC.

This clonotype was seen more than once but under ten times. The V gene is TRBV19, the J gene TRBJ2-1; D unresolved. The DNA end is a closer match to TRBJ2-5, so the J assignment may be wrong. The CDR3 is 14 residues long. The germline gives CDR1 LNHDA, CDR2 SQIVND (reference sequence). This chain's CDR3 is CASSKWAEEETQYF. CDR3 nucleotide sequence: TGTGCCAGTAGTAAGTGGGCAGAGGAAGAGACCCAGTACTTC.

This clonotype was counted only a few times. The CDR3, as DNA: TGTGCCAGCAGCGCGGCTACTCAGGAGACCCAGTACTTC. Its translation: CASSAATQETQYF. V usage is TRBV2 and J usage is TRBJ2-5; no clear D. The CDR3 has 13 residues. Trimming cost V 6 bases and J 5 bases, with 13 bases left between them. CDR1 and CDR2 from the germline V gene are SNHLY and FYNNEI.

The sample holds a few counts of this clonotype. The chain combines TRBV29-1 with TRBJ2-1; TRBD1 agrees at 7 bases. The J call may be wrong; the DNA end is better matched by TRBJ2-7. CDR1 is SQVTM, CDR2 ANQGSEA, per germline. The CDR3 is made up of 15 amino acids. CDR3 sequence reads: CSVDRQGTSPYEQYF. CDR3 nucleotide sequence: TGCAGCGTTGACAGACAGGGAACAAGCCCCTACGAGCAGTACTTC.

This clonotype was observed a single time. The chain joins TRBV6-6 to TRBJ1-1; D might be TRBD1 (5 bases). Germline V CDR1 and CDR2: MNHNY, SVGAGI (reference sequence). This CDR3 is built from 15 residues. Trimming stripped 6 bases from V and 1 base from J, with 15 bases between. The CDR3 DNA is TGTGCCAGCAGATCGCTTGGGGGAAAGAACACTGAAGCTTTCTTT. Translation gives CASRSLGGKNTEAFF.

The gene calls are TRBV7-6 and TRBJ2-7; the match to TRBD2 covers 10 bases. The germline V gene has CDR1 SGHVS and CDR2 FNYEAQ. The CDR3 runs 15 residues. V gave up 7 bases and J gave up 2 bases; unmatched junction bases: 8. The CDR3 spells CASISGLAPTYEQYF. CDR3 coding DNA: TGTGCCAGCATCTCGGGACTAGCGCCGACCTACGAGCAGTACTTC.

The rearrangement joins TRBV4-3 to TRBJ1-4; unclear D gene. Germline-derived CDR1 and CDR2 are LGHNA and YSLEER. Trimming took 0 bases from V and 0 from J, leaving 8 bases between them. This CDR3 spans 16 amino acids. In DNA, the CDR3 is TGCGCCAGCAGCCAAGATGGCTCTGCAACTAATGAAAAACTGTTTTTT. This codes for CASSQDGSATNEKLFF.

The chain employs TRBV12-3 or TRBV12-4 and TRBJ1-5, with D possibly matching TRBD1 (5 bases). This CDR3 comprises 18 residues. Trimming took off 3 bases at V and 1 base at J, with 19 bases between the two ends. The CDR3 DNA reads as TGTGCCAGCAGTTTCAGTATTTGGGGGGAGCCAAGCAATCAGCCCCAGCATTTT. This translates into CASSFSIWGEPSNQPQHF.

V is TRBV24-1 and J is TRBJ1-2; D perhaps matches TRBD1 (6 bases). The ends were cut back, 9 bases at V and 3 bases at J, with 22 bases in the middle. The CDR3 totals 16 residues. Germline values: CDR1 KGHDR, CDR2 SFDVKD. CDR3 sequence (DNA): TGTGCCACCGAAGAGACCGCATCGAGGGGGTACTATGGCTACACCTTC. Translation gives CATEETASRGYYGYTF.